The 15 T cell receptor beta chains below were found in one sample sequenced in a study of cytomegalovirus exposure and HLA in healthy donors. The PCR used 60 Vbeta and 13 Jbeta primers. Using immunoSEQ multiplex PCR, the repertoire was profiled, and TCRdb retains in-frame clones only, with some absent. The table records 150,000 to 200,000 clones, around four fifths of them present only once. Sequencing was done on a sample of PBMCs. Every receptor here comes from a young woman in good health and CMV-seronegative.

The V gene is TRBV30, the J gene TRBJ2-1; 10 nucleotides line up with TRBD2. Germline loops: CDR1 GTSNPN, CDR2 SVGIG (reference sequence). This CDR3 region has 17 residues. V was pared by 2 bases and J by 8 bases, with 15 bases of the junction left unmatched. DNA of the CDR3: TGTGCCTGGAGTCCGATACTAGTTAGCGGGGGGCACCATGAGCAGTTCTTC. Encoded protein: CAWSPILVSGGHHEQFF.

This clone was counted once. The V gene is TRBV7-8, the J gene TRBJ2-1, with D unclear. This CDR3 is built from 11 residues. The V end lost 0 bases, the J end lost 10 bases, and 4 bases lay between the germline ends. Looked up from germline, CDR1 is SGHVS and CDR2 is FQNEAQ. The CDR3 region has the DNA TGTGCCAGCAGCTTAGCCTTCGAGCAGTTCTTC. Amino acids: CASSLAFEQFF. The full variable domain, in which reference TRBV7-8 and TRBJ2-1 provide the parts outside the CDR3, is GAGVSQSPRYKVAKRGQDVALRCDPISGHVSLFWYQQALGQGPEFLTYFQNEAQLDKSGLPSDRFFAERPEGSVSTLKIQRTQQEDSAVYLCASSLAFEQFFGPGTRLTVL.

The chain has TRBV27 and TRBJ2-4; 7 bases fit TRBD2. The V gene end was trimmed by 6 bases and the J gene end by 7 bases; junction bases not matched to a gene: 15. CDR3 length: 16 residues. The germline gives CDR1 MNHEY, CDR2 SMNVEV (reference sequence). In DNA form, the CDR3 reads TGTGCCAGCAGGACGATCTCGGGAGGACCGAGGAACATTCAGTACTTC. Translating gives CASRTISGGPRNIQYF.

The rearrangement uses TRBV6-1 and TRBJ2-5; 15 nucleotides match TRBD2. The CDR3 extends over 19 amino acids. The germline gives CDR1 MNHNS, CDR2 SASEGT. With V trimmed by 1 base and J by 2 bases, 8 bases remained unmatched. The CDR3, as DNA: TGTGCCAGCAGTGAAGAAAGGACTAGCGGGAGGGGCCCTCAAGAGACCCAGTACTTC. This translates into CASSEERTSGRGPQETQYF.

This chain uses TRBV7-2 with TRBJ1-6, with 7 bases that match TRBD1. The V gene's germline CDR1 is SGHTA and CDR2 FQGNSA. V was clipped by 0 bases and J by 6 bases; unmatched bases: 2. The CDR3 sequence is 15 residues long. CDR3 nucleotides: TGTGCCAGCAGCTTAGCGGGACAGACTAATTCACCCCTCCACTTT. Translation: CASSLAGQTNSPLHF.

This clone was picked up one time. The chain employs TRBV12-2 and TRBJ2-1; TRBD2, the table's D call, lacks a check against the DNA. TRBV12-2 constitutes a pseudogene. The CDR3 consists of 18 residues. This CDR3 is CASRLVRCGGRGYNEQFF. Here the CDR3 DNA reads TGTGCAAGTCGCTTAGTTCGATGCGGCGGGAGAGGATACAATGAGCAGTTCTTC.

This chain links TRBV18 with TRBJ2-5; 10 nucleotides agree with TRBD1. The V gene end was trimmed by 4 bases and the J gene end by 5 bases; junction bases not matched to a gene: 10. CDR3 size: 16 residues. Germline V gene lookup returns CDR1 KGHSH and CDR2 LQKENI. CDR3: CASSHSQTGGRETQYF. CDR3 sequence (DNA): TGTGCCAGCTCACACTCGCAGACAGGGGGCCGGGAGACCCAGTACTTC.

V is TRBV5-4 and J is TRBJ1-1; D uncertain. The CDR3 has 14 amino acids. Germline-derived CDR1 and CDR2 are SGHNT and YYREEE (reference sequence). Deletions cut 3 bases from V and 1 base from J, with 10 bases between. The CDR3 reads CASSSGGWNTEAFF. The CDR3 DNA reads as TGTGCCAGCAGCTCTGGCGGTTGGAACACTGAAGCTTTCTTT.

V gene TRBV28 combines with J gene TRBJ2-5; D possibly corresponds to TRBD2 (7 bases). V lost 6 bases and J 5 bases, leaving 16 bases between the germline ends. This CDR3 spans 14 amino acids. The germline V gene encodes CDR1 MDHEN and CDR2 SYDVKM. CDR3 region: CASRLGGVRETQYF. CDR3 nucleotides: TGTGCCAGCAGGCTAGGGGGGGTCCGGGAGACCCAGTACTTC.

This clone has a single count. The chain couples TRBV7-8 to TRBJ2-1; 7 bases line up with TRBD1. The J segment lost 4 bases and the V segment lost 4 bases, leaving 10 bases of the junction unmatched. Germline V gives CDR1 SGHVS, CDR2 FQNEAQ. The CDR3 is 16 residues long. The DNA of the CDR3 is TGTGCCAGCAGCTCCCAAGCGAGGGGGCTGTACAATGAGCAGTTCTTC. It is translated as CASSSQARGLYNEQFF.

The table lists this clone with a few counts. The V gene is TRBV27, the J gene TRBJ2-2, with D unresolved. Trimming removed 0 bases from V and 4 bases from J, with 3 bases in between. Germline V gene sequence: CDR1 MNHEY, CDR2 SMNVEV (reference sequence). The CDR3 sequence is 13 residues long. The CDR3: CASSLSATGELFF. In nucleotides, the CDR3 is TGTGCCAGCAGTTTATCGGCCACCGGGGAGCTGTTTTTT.

DNA for the CDR3: TGTGCCAGCAGCTTAAACAGTTATAGCAATCAGCCCCAGCATTTT. Its translation is CASSLNSYSNQPQHF. The V gene is TRBV7-2, the J gene TRBJ1-5; unclear D gene. The V and J ends lost 2 bases and 0 bases respectively, with 8 bases between them. The CDR3 loop spans 15 amino acids. The germline V gene has CDR1 SGHTA and CDR2 FQGNSA.

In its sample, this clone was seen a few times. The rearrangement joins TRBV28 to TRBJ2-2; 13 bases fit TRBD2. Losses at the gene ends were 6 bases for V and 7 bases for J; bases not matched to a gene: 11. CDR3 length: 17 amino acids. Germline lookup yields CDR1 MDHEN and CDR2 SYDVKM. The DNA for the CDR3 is TGTGCCAGCAGCCGCAGAGGGACTAGCGGGATAATCGGGGAGCTGTTTTTT. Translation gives CASSRRGTSGIIGELFF. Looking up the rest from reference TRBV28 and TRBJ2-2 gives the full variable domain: DVKVTQSSRYLVKRTGEKVFLECVQDMDHENMFWYRQDPGLGLRLIYFSYDVKMKEKGDIPEGYSVSREKKERFSLILESASTNQTSMYLCASSRRGTSGIIGELFFGEGSRLTVL.

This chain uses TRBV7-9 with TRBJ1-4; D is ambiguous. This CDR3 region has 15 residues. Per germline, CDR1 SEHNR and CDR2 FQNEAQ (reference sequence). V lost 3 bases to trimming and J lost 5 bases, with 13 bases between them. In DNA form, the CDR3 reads TGTGCCAGCAGCTTGGTCGAAGGGAGCAATGAAAAACTGTTTTTT. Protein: CASSLVEGSNEKLFF. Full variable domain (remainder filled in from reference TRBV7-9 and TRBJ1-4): DTGVSQNPRHKITKRGQNVTFRCDPISEHNRLYWYRQTLGQGPEFLTYFQNEAQLEKSRLLSDRFSAERPKGSFSTLEIQRTEQGDSAMYLCASSLVEGSNEKLFFGSGTQLSVL.

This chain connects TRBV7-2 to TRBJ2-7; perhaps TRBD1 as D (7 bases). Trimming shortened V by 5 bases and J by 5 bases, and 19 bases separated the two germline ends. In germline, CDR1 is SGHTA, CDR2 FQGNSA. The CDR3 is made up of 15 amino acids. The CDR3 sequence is CASSPPEGRGDEQYF. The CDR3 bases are TGTGCCAGCAGCCCGCCCGAGGGCAGGGGGGACGAGCAGTACTTC.